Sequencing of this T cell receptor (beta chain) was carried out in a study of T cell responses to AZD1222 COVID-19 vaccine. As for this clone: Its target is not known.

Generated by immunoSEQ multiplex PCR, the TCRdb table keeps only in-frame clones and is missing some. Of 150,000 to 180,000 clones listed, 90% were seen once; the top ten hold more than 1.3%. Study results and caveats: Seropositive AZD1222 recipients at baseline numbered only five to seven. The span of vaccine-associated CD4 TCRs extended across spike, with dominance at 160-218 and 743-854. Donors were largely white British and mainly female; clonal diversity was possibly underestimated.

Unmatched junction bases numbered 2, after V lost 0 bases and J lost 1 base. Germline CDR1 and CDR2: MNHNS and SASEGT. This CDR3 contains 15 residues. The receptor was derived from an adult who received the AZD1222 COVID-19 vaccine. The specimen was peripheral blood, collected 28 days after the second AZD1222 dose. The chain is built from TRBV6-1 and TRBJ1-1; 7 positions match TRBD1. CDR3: CASSEARQGNTEAFF. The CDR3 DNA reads TGTGCCAGCAGTGAAGCTCGACAGGGGAACACTGAAGCTTTCTTT.